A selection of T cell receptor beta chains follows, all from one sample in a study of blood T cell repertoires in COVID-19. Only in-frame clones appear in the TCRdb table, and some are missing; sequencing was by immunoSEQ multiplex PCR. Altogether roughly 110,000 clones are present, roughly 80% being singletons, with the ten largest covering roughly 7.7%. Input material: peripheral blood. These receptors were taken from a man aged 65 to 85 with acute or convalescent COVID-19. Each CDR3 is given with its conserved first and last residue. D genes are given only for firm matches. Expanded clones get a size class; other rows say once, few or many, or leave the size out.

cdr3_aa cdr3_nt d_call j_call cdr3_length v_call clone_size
CASSPQGARSTGELFF TGTGCCAGCTCACCACAGGGGGCGCGTTCCACCGGGGAGCTGTTTTTT TRBD1 TRBJ2-2 16 TRBV18 once
CASSFPPSGRAEDEQFF TGTGCCAGCAGCTTCCCCCCTAGCGGGAGGGCCGAGGATGAGCAGTTCTTC TRBD2 TRBJ2-1 17 TRBV7-8 -
CASSLWGGYGYTF TGTGCCAGCAGTTTATGGGGAGGCTATGGCTACACCTTC - TRBJ1-2 13 TRBV28 -
CASSLGPDYEQYF TGTGCCAGCAGTTTGGGCCCAGACTACGAGCAGTACTTC - TRBJ2-7 13 TRBV27 -
CASSVGVDGGRRNSPLHF TGTGCCAGCAGCGTAGGGGTTGACGGGGGACGGAGGAATTCACCCCTCCACTTT - TRBJ1-6 18 TRBV9 -
CASSLVGGSNQPQHF TGCGCCAGCAGCTTGGTGGGCGGGAGCAATCAGCCCCAGCATTTT - TRBJ1-5 15 TRBV5-1 once
CASSVGQGENLQETQYF TGTGCCAGCAGCGTAGGGCAGGGGGAGAATTTACAAGAGACCCAGTACTTC TRBD1 TRBJ2-5 17 TRBV9 once
CASSSAGQGTGYTF TGTGCCAGCAGCTCTGCCGGACAGGGGACTGGCTACACCTTC TRBD1 TRBJ1-2 14 TRBV11-2 -
CATDVGGHRAGELFF TGTGCCACCGATGTAGGGGGACATAGGGCCGGGGAGCTGTTTTTT - TRBJ2-2 15 TRBV19 few
CASSLVRGNTGELFF TGTGCCAGCAGCTTAGTCAGGGGTAACACCGGGGAGCTGTTTTTT - TRBJ2-2 15 TRBV11-2 once
CASSGGGGYTDTQYF TGTGCCAGCAGTGGGGGCGGGGGTTACACAGATACGCAGTATTTT TRBD2 TRBJ2-3 15 TRBV2 few
CASQQNSQGNTIYF TGTGCCAGCCAACAAAACAGCCAAGGAAACACCATATATTTT - TRBJ1-3 14 TRBV19 -
CAWSVGGQGVAYGYTF TGTGCCTGGAGTGTTGGCGGACAGGGAGTGGCCTATGGCTACACCTTC TRBD1 TRBJ1-2 16 TRBV30 few
CASSEGRSATQYF TGTGCCAGCAGTGAGGGGAGGTCGGCTACGCAGTATTTT - TRBJ2-3 13 TRBV6-1 -
CASFSGTHPKETQYF TGCGCCAGCTTTAGCGGTACCCACCCAAAAGAGACCCAGTACTTC - TRBJ2-5 15 TRBV5-1 -
CASEGGLSSPLHF TGTGCCAGCGAGGGGGGGCTTAGTTCACCCCTCCACTTT - TRBJ1-6 13 TRBV2 -
CASSIPLTGARGYTF TGTGCCAGTAGTATACCGCTGACAGGGGCTAGAGGCTACACCTTC TRBD1 TRBJ1-2 15 TRBV19 -
CASSKRTGGGNTIYF TGTGCCAGCAGCAAAAGGACAGGAGGAGGAAACACCATATATTTT TRBD1 TRBJ1-3 15 TRBV7-9 -
CASSLSTSGRYNEQFF TGTGCCAGCAGTTTATCAACTAGCGGGAGATACAATGAGCAGTTCTTC TRBD2 TRBJ2-1 16 TRBV27 once
CASSQDGGSGTGELFF TGTGCCAGCAGCCAAGATGGTGGTTCGGGCACCGGGGAGCTGTTTTTT - TRBJ2-2 16 TRBV4-2 -
CASSATRLGRILRQYF TGTGCCAGCAGTGCCACGAGACTAGGACGGATTTTGCGACAGTACTTC - TRBJ2-7 16 TRBV28 -
CATGGGWTYEQYF TGTGCCACAGGCGGGGGCTGGACCTACGAGCAGTACTTC - TRBJ2-7 13 TRBV6-5 -
CASSPAGLVAFF TGTGCCAGCAGCCCCGCGGGTTTGGTAGCTTTCTTT - TRBJ1-1 12 TRBV3-1/TRBV3-2 -
CASSQGGTGRNTEAFF TGTGCCAGCAGCCAAGGGGGGACAGGTAGGAACACTGAAGCTTTCTTT TRBD1 TRBJ1-1 16 TRBV3-1/TRBV3-2 -
CASRKTSGGTEAFF TGTGCCAGTAGAAAAACGTCGGGGGGCACTGAAGCTTTCTTT - TRBJ1-1 14 TRBV19 -
CASSKDRVYEQYF TGCGCCAGCAGTAAGGACAGGGTCTACGAGCAGTACTTC TRBD1 TRBJ2-7 13 TRBV10-2 -
CASSSWTSGSTDTQYF TGTGCCAGCAGTTCCTGGACTAGCGGGAGCACAGATACGCAGTATTTT TRBD2 TRBJ2-3 16 TRBV27 -
CASSIDSPRRGDTQYF TGTGCCAGCAGTATAGATTCGCCTAGGAGGGGAGATACGCAGTATTTT - TRBJ2-3 16 TRBV28 once
CASSLNSGGTDTQYF TGTGCCAGCAGTTTAAACAGTGGCGGCACAGATACGCAGTATTTT - TRBJ2-3 15 TRBV27 -
CASSRLTGGTEAFF TGTGCCAGCAGCCGCCTTACAGGGGGCACTGAAGCTTTCTTT TRBD1 TRBJ1-1 14 TRBV3-1/TRBV3-2 once
CASSVLSGDTQYF TGTGCCAGCAGTGTTCTTAGCGGAGATACGCAGTATTTT - TRBJ2-3 13 TRBV6-4 few
CASSLQQGRQPQHF TGTGCCAGCAGTTTACAACAGGGGAGACAGCCCCAGCATTTT TRBD1 TRBJ1-5 14 TRBV28 few
CASSLQDIGTTDTQYF TGTGCCAGCAGTTTACAGGACATTGGAACTACAGATACGCAGTATTTT - TRBJ2-3 16 TRBV28 -
CAWSLGGLGSGANVLTF TGTGCCTGGAGTTTGGGCGGACTTGGCTCTGGGGCCAACGTCCTGACTTTC - TRBJ2-6 17 TRBV30 few
CASSQAGTDTQYF TGTGCCAGCAGCCAGGCAGGGACAGATACGCAGTATTTT - TRBJ2-3 13 TRBV3-1/TRBV3-2 -
CASSTGQEETQYF TGTGCCAGCAGCACTGGACAGGAAGAGACCCAGTACTTC TRBD1 TRBJ2-5 13 TRBV5-6 -
CASSPHDSYGYTF TGTGCCAGCAGTCCCCACGACAGCTATGGCTACACCTTC - TRBJ1-2 13 TRBV28 -
CASSAQRDEQFF TGCGCCAGCAGTGCGCAGCGGGATGAGCAGTTCTTC - TRBJ2-1 12 TRBV10-1 -
CASSLRGAGEQYF TGTGCCAGCAGTTTACGGGGGGCGGGCGAGCAGTACTTC - TRBJ2-7 13 TRBV27 -
CAWSVGQGNYGYTF TGTGCCTGGAGTGTGGGACAGGGCAACTATGGCTACACCTTC TRBD1 TRBJ1-2 14 TRBV30 -
CASSKGQSAGTVYYYNEQFF TGTGCCAGTAGTAAAGGCCAAAGTGCCGGGACAGTCTATTACTACAATGAGCAGTTCTTC TRBD1 TRBJ2-1 20 TRBV19 -
CASSPQGNTEAFF TGTGCCAGCTCTCCTCAGGGGAACACTGAAGCTTTCTTT - TRBJ1-1 13 TRBV18 -
CASSTSGRKYEQYF TGTGCCAGCAGTACTAGCGGGAGGAAATACGAGCAGTACTTC TRBD2 TRBJ2-7 14 TRBV28 -
CASSLANGGSTDTQYF TGCGCCAGCAGCTTGGCCAACGGGGGGAGCACAGATACGCAGTATTTT TRBD2 TRBJ2-3 16 TRBV5-1 few
CASSSTGAYEQYF TGCGCCAGCAGCTCAACAGGGGCCTACGAGCAGTACTTC TRBD1 TRBJ2-7 13 TRBV5-1 -
CANSAAPQQETQYF TGTGCCAACAGCGCCGCCCCACAGCAAGAGACCCAGTACTTC - TRBJ2-5 14 TRBV5-4 -
CASSLVGTGEGYEQYF TGTGCCAGCAGCTTGGTTGGGACAGGGGAGGGGTACGAGCAGTACTTC TRBD1 TRBJ2-7 16 TRBV5-6 -
CASSLLGGHNNEQFF TGCGCCAGCAGCCTCCTGGGGGGGCACAACAATGAGCAGTTCTTC - TRBJ2-1 15 TRBV5-1 few
CASRATSGTFMQFF TGTGCCAGTAGAGCGACTAGCGGGACATTTATGCAGTTCTTC TRBD2 TRBJ2-1 14 TRBV19 -
CASSNRQFANTGELFF TGTGCCAGTAGTAACCGACAGTTCGCGAACACCGGGGAGCTGTTTTTT - TRBJ2-2 16 TRBV19 few
CASMRTAGELFF TGTGCCAGCATGAGGACAGCCGGGGAGCTGTTTTTT - TRBJ2-2 12 TRBV12-3/TRBV12-4 few
CASSPGWGNTEAFF TGTGCCAGCAGCCCGGGGTGGGGGAACACTGAAGCTTTCTTT - TRBJ1-1 14 TRBV3-1/TRBV3-2 few
CASSQVAATEAFF TGTGCCAGCAGCCAAGTGGCGGCCACTGAAGCTTTCTTT - TRBJ1-1 13 TRBV3-1/TRBV3-2 once
CATHRDRGFGLSYEQYF TGTGCCACCCACCGGGACAGGGGCTTCGGGCTGAGTTACGAGCAGTACTTC TRBD1 TRBJ2-7 17 TRBV28 -
CASSTPGQGIKNIQYF TGTGCCAGCAGTACGCCGGGACAGGGAATCAAAAACATTCAGTACTTC TRBD1 TRBJ2-4 16 TRBV28 -
CASHYSGELFF TGTGCCAGCCATTACTCCGGGGAGCTGTTTTTT - TRBJ2-2 11 TRBV3-1/TRBV3-2 -
CASSPRTVSYNSPLHF TGTGCCAGCAGCCCACGGACAGTCTCCTATAATTCACCCCTCCACTTT - TRBJ1-6 16 TRBV9 -
CASSVPGVAYNEQFF TGTGCCAGCAGCGTACCGGGGGTTGCCTACAATGAGCAGTTCTTC - TRBJ2-1 15 TRBV9 -
CASSRLLAEGNEQFF TGTGCCAGCTCCCGGTTGTTAGCGGAAGGGAATGAGCAGTTCTTC - TRBJ2-1 15 TRBV18 -